These T cell receptor beta chains were read from a single sample in a study of blood T cells in healthy people across ages. MiXCR was run by TCRdb on the 5' RACE reads, yielding one entry per CDR3 protein. The table records around 1,700,000 distinct CDR3 sequences, 28% of them present only once. Sample: blood. The source is a woman in her twenties or thirties in good health. Both conserved end residues are part of each CDR3. D genes are given only for firm matches. Clone size is given for some rows only: seen once, a few or many times, or a class if the clone is expanded.

.	few	TRBV9	TRBJ1-6	TGTGCCAGCAGCGTAAGGAATTCACCCCTCCACTTT	CASSVRNSPLHF
TRBD2	many	TRBV4-1	TRBJ2-7	TGCGCCAGCAGCCCCTTAAGCGGGAGTTACTACGAGCAGTACTTC	CASSPLSGSYYEQYF
.	few	TRBV5-1	TRBJ2-2	TGCGCCAGCAGCTTGAACAGCGCGAACACCGGGGAGCTGTTTTTT	CASSLNSANTGELFF
TRBD1	.	TRBV29-1	TRBJ1-1	TGCAGCGTTCTCCCGACAGGGCCGAACACTGAAGCTTTCTTT	CSVLPTGPNTEAFF
TRBD1	few	TRBV5-5	TRBJ2-5	TGTGCCAGCAGCCGTCCCCAGGGGGCACGGGGAGAGACCCAGTACTTC	CASSRPQGARGETQYF
.	many	TRBV20-1	TRBJ2-1	TGCAGTGCTAGAGGGAGTATGGGGCAGTTCTTC	CSARGSMGQFF
.	.	TRBV18	TRBJ1-6	TGTGCCTGCTCACCTCGTCAGGACACAGGATATTCACCCCTCCACTTT	CACSPRQDTGYSPLHF
.	many	TRBV9	TRBJ2-5	TGTGCCAGCAGCTACGGGCCGCAAGAGACCCAGTACTTC	CASSYGPQETQYF
.	.	TRBV3-1	TRBJ1-1	TGTGCCAGCAGCCGCGAAGGGGTTGCCACTGAAGCTTTCTTT	CASSREGVATEAFF
TRBD1	few	TRBV15	TRBJ2-1	TGTGCCACCAGCAGAGATAAAGGGACAGGCTCATACAATGAGCAGTTCTTC	CATSRDKGTGSYNEQFF
.	few	TRBV3-1	TRBJ1-2	TGTGCCAGCAGCCAAGAATGGCAGGGTGATGGCTACACCTTC	CASSQEWQGDGYTF
TRBD1	few	TRBV7-2	TRBJ1-6	TGTGCCAGCAGCCTTGACAGGGACGGGAATTCACCCCTCCACTTT	CASSLDRDGNSPLHF
.	many	TRBV18	TRBJ2-5	TGTGCCAGCTCACCACCCAGCGAAGAGACCCAGTACTTC	CASSPPSEETQYF
TRBD1	.	TRBV9	TRBJ2-3	TGTGCCAGCAGCGGGGACAGGGCCTCCACAGATACGCAGTATTTT	CASSGDRASTDTQYF
TRBD2	.	TRBV7-9	TRBJ2-1	TGTGCCAGCAGCTTAGAATTAGCGGGAGAAATTTTCAATGAGCAGTTCTTC	CASSLELAGEIFNEQFF
.	few	TRBV5-1	TRBJ2-5	TGCGCCAGCAGCTTGGTCGCAAATAATGGAGAGACCCAGTACTTC	CASSLVANNGETQYF
TRBD2	.	TRBV5-5	TRBJ2-5	TGTTCCAGCAACTTGTTGGCTAGCGGGAAAGAGACCCAGTACTTC	CSSNLLASGKETQYF
.	.	TRBV2	TRBJ2-2	TGTGCCAGCAGTGTGAGCCTTTTAGGCGGGGAGCTGTTTTTT	CASSVSLLGGELFF
TRBD2	.	TRBV6-2/TRBV6-3	TRBJ2-7	TGTGCCAGCAGAGTAGCGGGGGGAGGGACCTACGAGCAGTACTTC	CASRVAGGGTYEQYF
TRBD1	few	TRBV2	TRBJ2-7	TGTGCCAGCGATTCCCGGGACAGGGTTCTCCACTACGAGCAGTACTTC	CASDSRDRVLHYEQYF
.	.	TRBV12-3/TRBV12-4	TRBJ2-3	TGTGCCACAAAAGGGGGAACTAGCACAGATACGCAGTATTTT	CATKGGTSTDTQYF
.	few	TRBV20-1	TRBJ1-2	TGCAGTGCTAGTAGACAGCAAACAGGCTACACCTTC	CSASRQQTGYTF
.	.	TRBV5-1	TRBJ2-3	TGCGCCAGCAGGCTAGACAGCGCAGATACGCAGTATTTT	CASRLDSADTQYF
TRBD2	few	TRBV29-1	TRBJ2-7	TGCGGCGCTCCGGGACTAGTGTTGAATATCCACTACGAGCAGTACTTC	CGAPGLVLNIHYEQYF